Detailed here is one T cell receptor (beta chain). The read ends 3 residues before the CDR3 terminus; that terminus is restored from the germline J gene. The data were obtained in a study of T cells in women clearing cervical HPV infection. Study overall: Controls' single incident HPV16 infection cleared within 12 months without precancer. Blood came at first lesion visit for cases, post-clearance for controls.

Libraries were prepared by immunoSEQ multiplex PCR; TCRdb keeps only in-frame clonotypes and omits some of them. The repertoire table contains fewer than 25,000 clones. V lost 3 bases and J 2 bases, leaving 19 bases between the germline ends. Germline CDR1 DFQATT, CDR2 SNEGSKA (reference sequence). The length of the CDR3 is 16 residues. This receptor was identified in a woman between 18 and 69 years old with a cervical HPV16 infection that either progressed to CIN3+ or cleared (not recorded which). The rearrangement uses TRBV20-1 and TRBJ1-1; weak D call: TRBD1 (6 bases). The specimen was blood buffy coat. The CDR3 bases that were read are TGCAGTGCTAGCCCGCCGACAGGCAGACCCAACACTGAA. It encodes CSASPPTGRPNTE. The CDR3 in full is CSASPPTGRPNTEAFF.